Below are 4 T cell receptor beta chains sequenced from a single sample in a study of T-cell reconstitution after alpha-beta-depleted transplantation in children. TCRbeta library preparation incorporated unique molecular identifiers. TCRdb re-analysed the PCR reads in MiXCR, keeping a single row per CDR3 protein. The sample consists of some 220,000 distinct CDR3 sequences, roughly 10% of them appearing once. The sample here was PBMCs, taken before TCRalphabeta/CD19-depleted stem cell transplant. The source of these receptors is a child less than two years old with acute myeloid leukemia, due to receive a stem cell transplant.

This clonotype was counted between two and nine times. V and J are TRBV7-6 and TRBJ2-7; maybe TRBD1 (5 bases). The CDR3 length is 16 residues. The germline V gene has CDR1 SGHVS and CDR2 FNYEAQ. Trimming pared 2 bases from V and 2 bases from J, leaving 16 bases between. The CDR3 sequence is CASSLPPGHNTYEQYF. The CDR3 nucleotides read TGTGCCAGCAGCTTACCTCCCGGACACAATACCTACGAGCAGTACTTC.

The sample holds many counts of this clonotype. CDR3 loop: CAWSDNGKDEQYF. CDR3 nucleotides: TGTGCCTGGAGTGATAACGGGAAGGACGAGCAGTACTTC. The rearrangement uses TRBV30 and TRBJ2-7, with D perhaps matching TRBD2 (5 bases). This CDR3 has 13 amino acids. CDR1 is GTSNPN and CDR2 is SVGIG in the germline V gene (reference sequence). The V end lost 1 base, the J end lost 5 bases, and 12 bases lay between the germline ends.

This clonotype was detected many times. J is TRBJ2-5 and V is TRBV20-1; unclear D gene. CDR3 length: 14 amino acids. The V and J ends lost 2 bases and 2 bases respectively, with 12 bases between them. CDR1 is DFQATT and CDR2 is SNEGSKA in the germline V gene (reference sequence). The CDR3 is CSARSVIRQETQYF. CDR3 DNA: TGCAGTGCTAGATCAGTGATCCGACAAGAGACCCAGTACTTC.

This clonotype was detected ten times or more. V usage is TRBV6-1 and J usage is TRBJ2-2; 9 bases map to TRBD1. Trimming cost V 5 bases and J 5 bases; bases outside gene matches: 18. CDR1 is MNHNS, CDR2 SASEGT, per germline. CDR3 length: 19 amino acids. The DNA of the CDR3 is TGTGCCAGCAGTACAGGGGGCGCGGGACTTGGGAGAGGTACCGGGGAGCTGTTTTTT. As protein: CASSTGGAGLGRGTGELFF.